The next 15 T cell receptor beta chains were all read from a single sample in a study of PD-L1 blockade in urothelial cancer. TCRdb's copy holds only in-frame clones and misses some; the assay was immunoSEQ multiplex PCR. This repertoire shows around 130,000 clones, around 85% found once; its top ten account for 2.5% to 4%. Time point in this sample: pretreatment peripheral blood. This specimen consisted of PBMCs, obtained around atezolizumab (anti-PD-L1) treatment. These receptors were collected from a man aged 45-65 years with urothelial cancer.

This clone was observed a handful of times. CDR3 coding DNA: TGTGCCAGTAGCCCGAGGGGACAGGGGATTGAAAAACTGTTTTTT. Its protein product is CASSPRGQGIEKLFF. The chain employs TRBV19 and TRBJ1-4; 10 bases fit TRBD1. V shed 6 bases and J 7 bases; nucleotides not matched to a gene: 8. The CDR3 covers 15 residues. The germline CDR1 and CDR2 sequences are LNHDA and SQIVND (reference sequence).

This clone was found a few times. The J gene is TRBJ2-3, the V gene TRBV6-6, with D perhaps TRBD1 (5 bases). CDR3 length: 13 amino acids. V was cut by 9 bases and J by 0 bases, with 10 bases left in between. Germline loops: CDR1 MNHNY, CDR2 SVGAGI (reference sequence). CDR3 region: CASGGHSTDTQYF. DNA of the CDR3: TGTGCCAGTGGTGGACACAGCACAGATACGCAGTATTTT.

This rearrangement joins TRBV9 to TRBJ2-1, with 13 bases lining up with TRBD2. Germline CDR1 reads SGDLS; CDR2 reads YYNGEE. J was trimmed by 7 bases and V by 4 bases; bases with no gene match: 11. There are 17 residues in the CDR3. The CDR3 bases are TGTGCCAGCAGCCCGACGCGGACTAGCGGGAGTAAGAATGAGCAGTTCTTC. Encoded protein: CASSPTRTSGSKNEQFF. Variable domain in full (rest from reference TRBV9 and TRBJ2-1): DSGVTQTPKHLITATGQRVTLRCSPRSGDLSVYWYQQSLDQGLQFLIQYYNGEERAKGNILERFSAQQFPDLHSELNLSSLELGDSALYFCASSPTRTSGSKNEQFFGPGTRLTVL.

The rearrangement links TRBV19 to TRBJ1-4; the D is unclear. CDR1 LNHDA and CDR2 SQIVND come from the germline V gene (reference sequence). Trimming took 4 bases from V and 0 from J, leaving 6 bases between them. The CDR3 has 14 residues. For the CDR3, the DNA is TGTGCCAGTAGTAGGCCCGCAACTAATGAAAAACTGTTTTTT. Its protein product is CASSRPATNEKLFF.

V gene TRBV9 combines with J gene TRBJ2-5; 10 bases match TRBD1. From germline, CDR1 is SGDLS and CDR2 YYNGEE. V gave up 3 bases and J gave up 9 bases; unmatched junction bases: 11. CDR3 length: 15 residues. The CDR3 spells CASSASGTGDLPQYF. Here the CDR3 DNA reads TGTGCCAGCAGCGCATCCGGGACAGGGGATTTACCCCAGTACTTC.

The genes are TRBV28 and TRBJ2-1; 9 nucleotides line up with TRBD1. J gave up 9 bases and V 6 bases, and 9 bases lay outside the gene matches. The germline gives CDR1 MDHEN, CDR2 SYDVKM. The CDR3 runs 14 residues. CDR3 coding DNA: TGTGCCAGCAGGGGACAGGGTAGATTGGGTGAGCAGTTCTTC. The encoded protein is CASRGQGRLGEQFF.

The V and J genes are TRBV11-2 and TRBJ2-1; the D gene is possibly TRBD2 (6 bases). The V end lost 8 bases, the J end lost 12 bases, and 23 bases lay between the germline ends. The CDR3 covers 14 residues. Looked up from germline, CDR1 is SGHAT and CDR2 is FQNNGV. The CDR3, as DNA: TGTGCCAGCGGTTTGGACGGACTATTCGGGAGGCAGTTCTTC. Translation: CASGLDGLFGRQFF. Variable domain in full (rest from reference TRBV11-2 and TRBJ2-1): EAGVAQSPRYKIIEKRQSVAFWCNPISGHATLYWYQQILGQGPKLLIQFQNNGVVDDSQLPKDRFSAERLKGVDSTLKIQPAKLEDSAVYLCASGLDGLFGRQFFGPGTRLTVL.

This sequence joins TRBV28 and TRBJ2-7, with 7 bases matching TRBD2. The ends lost 2 bases at V and 5 bases at J; junction bases unmatched: 9. Germline V gene data show CDR1 as MDHEN and CDR2 as SYDVKM. This CDR3 comprises 15 residues. CDR3 in amino acids: CASSLGVGGPHEQYF. DNA for the CDR3: TGTGCCAGCAGTTTAGGCGTGGGAGGGCCCCACGAGCAGTACTTC.

The V gene is TRBV9, the J gene TRBJ2-7, with 8 bases that match TRBD2. The CDR3 is 17 amino acids. V shed 1 base and J 4 bases; nucleotides not matched to a gene: 13. Germline V lookup: CDR1 SGDLS, CDR2 YYNGEE. This CDR3 is CASSVSVFGSGDYEQYF. Written as DNA, the CDR3 is TGTGCCAGCAGCGTAAGCGTCTTCGGTAGCGGGGATTACGAGCAGTACTTC.

The chain recombines TRBV2 with TRBJ1-1; D unclear. V gave up 4 bases and J gave up 2 bases, with 8 bases separating them. The germline V gene has CDR1 SNHLY and CDR2 FYNNEI. The CDR3 spans 13 residues. CDR3 coding DNA: TGTGCCAGCAGTGGGTACAGAAACACTGAAGCTTTCTTT. Its translation is CASSGYRNTEAFF.

The chain recombines TRBV30 with TRBJ1-3; D is ambiguous. Germline lookup yields CDR1 GTSNPN and CDR2 SVGIG (reference sequence). CDR3 length equals 13 residues. V lost 8 bases and J 2 bases, leaving 13 bases between the germline ends. This chain's CDR3 is CALEAAAGNTIYF. DNA for the CDR3: TGTGCCCTCGAGGCCGCTGCTGGAAACACCATATATTTT.

CDR3 bases: TGTGCCAGCAGCACCAACAGGGGGCGGGAGACCCAGTACTTC. Translated, it gives CASSTNRGRETQYF. The rearrangement links TRBV7-2 to TRBJ2-5; TRBD1 agrees at 9 bases. The junction had 6 bases not matched to a gene; V was cut back by 5 bases and J by 5 bases. This CDR3 contains 14 residues. In germline, CDR1 is SGHTA, CDR2 FQGNSA.

This clone came up a few times. The CDR3 is CASHRGELQPQHF. DNA of the CDR3: TGTGCCAGCCACAGGGGGGAATTACAGCCCCAGCATTTT. The chain carries TRBV2 and TRBJ1-5; 8 positions match TRBD1. The trim removed 8 bases at V and 7 bases at J, leaving 7 bases unmatched. The CDR3 contains 13 residues. CDR1 is SNHLY and CDR2 is FYNNEI in the germline V gene.

In its sample, this clone was seen once. V is TRBV4-1 and J is TRBJ1-2; TRBD1 agrees at 10 bases. This CDR3 region has 15 residues. Germline V gene data show CDR1 as MGHRA and CDR2 as YSYEKL. The ends lost 4 bases at V and 3 bases at J; junction bases unmatched: 5. CDR3 sequence: CASSRRQGADYGYTF. The CDR3 DNA sequence: TGCGCCAGCAGCCGCCGACAGGGGGCTGACTATGGCTACACCTTC.

The chain uses TRBV7-3 and TRBJ2-3, with 10 bases lining up with TRBD2. Germline V gives CDR1 SGHTA, CDR2 FQGTGA. This CDR3 has 15 residues. After removal of 4 bases from V and 8 bases from J, the junction contained 9 bases not matched to a gene. This CDR3 is CASSSQSGRAGTQYF. The CDR3 nucleotides are TGTGCCAGCAGCTCTCAAAGCGGGAGGGCTGGTACGCAGTATTTT.